Here is one T cell receptor beta chain with its context. The data originate from a study of tumor-infiltrating lymphocytes in oesophageal squamous cell carcinoma. Looked up from germline, CDR1 is SGHVS and CDR2 is FNYEAQ. This CDR3 contains 14 residues. TCRdb re-called the PCR reads through MiXCR, storing one row per CDR3 protein. This table has about 21,000 distinct CDR3 sequences, 36% appearing once. The rearrangement links TRBV7-6 to TRBJ2-4; 9 bases match TRBD1. The tail of the sequence fits TRBJ2-5 better, so the J call may be wrong. This TCR was sampled from a male donor with esophageal squamous cell carcinoma. Material for sequencing was esophageal tumor tissue. The CDR3 sequence: CASSLGTGAETQYF. In nucleotides, the CDR3 is TGTGCCAGCAGCTTAGGGACAGGGGCAGAGACCCAGTACTTC.